The next 14 T cell receptor beta chains were all read from a single sample in a study of graft-versus-host responses after intestinal transplantation (dated by TCRdb to the early 2020s). The sample's time point, from its label and the paper: cells obtained before transplantation from donor or recipient. The library was prepared using the immunoSEQ multiplex PCR assay. In its TCRdb copy, this immuneACCESS table keeps in-frame sequences only and misses some clones. Where compared with another copy, unresolved V genes explain less than half of these, and the others have no known cause. The sample contains tens of thousands of clones, roughly 89% of them found a single time. About 0.3% of the sample goes to the ten largest clones. These receptors have no known antigen. The input for sequencing was unstimulated CD4+ T cells sorted from spleen or lymph node cells, taken before intestinal transplant. The receptors stem from a human donor who received an intestinal transplant.

This rearrangement joins TRBV5-1 to TRBJ2-3; D is unclear. There are 11 residues in the CDR3. The V gene's germline CDR1 is SGHRS and CDR2 YFSETQ. Trimming stripped 1 base from V and 3 bases from J, with 0 bases between. This chain's CDR3 is CASSLTDTQYF. As DNA, the CDR3 is TGCGCCAGCAGCTTGACAGATACGCAGTATTTT.

The genes are TRBV19 and TRBJ1-5; 7 nucleotides align to TRBD1. CDR1 and CDR2 from the germline V gene are LNHDA and SQIVND (reference sequence). The CDR3 totals 16 residues. V was clipped by 2 bases and J by 3 bases; unmatched bases: 7. Here the CDR3 DNA reads TGTGCCAGTAGTATATGGGGGACAGCCGCCAATCAGCCCCAGCATTTT. Its protein is CASSIWGTAANQPQHF.

The chain uses TRBV10-3 and TRBJ1-5; TRBD1 might be the D (5 bases). The CDR3 consists of 16 residues. The V end lost 2 bases, the J end lost 4 bases, and 15 bases lay between the germline ends. Per germline, CDR1 ENHRY and CDR2 SYGVKD. CDR3 amino acids: CAISELLMGGNQPQHF. The CDR3 DNA reads as TGTGCCATCAGTGAGCTCCTTATGGGGGGTAATCAGCCCCAGCATTTT.

The chain carries TRBV19 and TRBJ2-7; the D gene is possibly TRBD2 (6 bases). With 4 bases removed from V and 6 bases from J, the gap between germline ends came to 22 bases. The CDR3 loop spans 16 amino acids. Looked up from germline, CDR1 is LNHDA and CDR2 is SQIVND (reference sequence). The CDR3 DNA is TGTGCCAGTAGTAGTCAAGGGCCAGGAGGGACCTCCGAGCAGTACTTC. It codes for CASSSQGPGGTSEQYF. The full variable domain, rest sourced from reference TRBV19 and TRBJ2-7, is DGGITQSPKYLFRKEGQNVTLSCEQNLNHDAMYWYRQDPGQGLRLIYYSQIVNDFQKGDIAEGYSVSREKKESFPLTVTSAQKNPTAFYLCASSSQGPGGTSEQYFGPGTRLTVT.

Only one count was recorded for this clone. The chain employs TRBV7-6 and TRBJ1-3; 7 nucleotides match TRBD1. Per the germline V gene, CDR1 is SGHVS and CDR2 is FNYEAQ. CDR3 length: 20 residues. J lost 2 bases, V lost 6 bases, and 22 bases had no gene match. Written as DNA, the CDR3 is TGTGCCAGCAGTCGCATTCGGGACAGCGAGCGGCTCGGGGCTGGAAACACCATATATTTT. Translation gives CASSRIRDSERLGAGNTIYF.

This clone showed up just a few times. This chain connects TRBV18 to TRBJ1-6, with a tentative D call TRBD1 (5 bases). Trimming took off 2 bases at V and 5 bases at J, with 10 bases between the two ends. The germline V gene encodes CDR1 KGHSH and CDR2 LQKENI. The CDR3 contains 15 residues. The CDR3 is CASSPSGGDNSPLHF. The CDR3 DNA reads TGTGCCAGCTCACCATCAGGAGGGGATAATTCACCCCTCCACTTT.

This chain uses TRBV1 with TRBJ2-3; TRBD1 reflects the table's D call only, with no check against the DNA. TRBV1 is noted as a pseudogene. The CDR3 is 19 amino acids. CDR3 sequence reads: CTSSQGTRAHQGGTDTQYF. Here the CDR3 DNA reads TGCACCAGCAGCCAAGGTACCCGGGCGCACCAGGGGGGCACAGATACGCAGTATTTT.

The genes are TRBV28 and TRBJ2-5; perhaps TRBD2 as D (5 bases). V lost 6 bases to trimming and J lost 7 bases, with 15 bases between them. Germline lookup yields CDR1 MDHEN and CDR2 SYDVKM. The length of the CDR3 is 13 residues. The CDR3 spells CASRLAGSGTQYF. The CDR3 bases are TGTGCCAGCAGGCTGGCTGGAAGCGGGACCCAGTACTTC.

This clone occurred once. V usage is TRBV5-1 and J usage is TRBJ1-2; possibly TRBD1 for D (6 bases). The length of the CDR3 is 14 residues. Germline-derived CDR1 and CDR2 are SGHRS and YFSETQ. V shed 3 bases and J shed 4 bases, with 13 bases lying between them. In DNA, the CDR3 is TGCGCCAGCAGCTCAATGGACAGTTCCTATGGCTACACCTTC. Encoded protein: CASSSMDSSYGYTF.

The CDR3 is CASREGGTVNTEAFF. DNA of the CDR3: TGTGCCAGCAGAGAGGGGGGGACAGTGAACACTGAAGCTTTCTTT. The chain links TRBV28 to TRBJ1-1; 7 nucleotides align to TRBD1. Trimming removed 6 bases from V and 0 bases from J; junction bases left unmatched: 7. Germline loops: CDR1 MDHEN, CDR2 SYDVKM. This CDR3 spans 15 amino acids.

The V gene is TRBV4-1, the J gene TRBJ1-5; no clear D. V was cut by 1 base and J by 6 bases, with 7 bases left in between. The CDR3 length is 13 residues. Per the germline V gene, CDR1 is MGHRA and CDR2 is YSYEKL. CDR3 coding DNA: TGCGCCAGCAGCCAAGGGGTGTCTCAGCCCCAGCATTTT. Translation gives CASSQGVSQPQHF.

This clone was found once. This sequence joins TRBV5-6 and TRBJ2-5, with 10 bases fitting TRBD2. Germline loops: CDR1 SGHDT, CDR2 YYEEEE. The CDR3 length is 16 residues. With V trimmed by 4 bases and J by 5 bases, 11 bases remained unmatched. CDR3 amino acids: CASSPRVAGGRETQYF. CDR3 nucleotides: TGTGCCAGCAGCCCCCGGGTAGCGGGAGGAAGGGAGACCCAGTACTTC.

This clone appeared a single time. This chain uses TRBV18 with TRBJ1-2, with D possibly being TRBD1 (5 bases). Trimming cost V 1 base and J 4 bases, with 13 bases left between them. The CDR3 consists of 15 residues. Germline V CDR1 and CDR2: KGHSH, LQKENI. The CDR3 coding sequence is TGTGCCAGCTCACCACAAGGGGAGGGTCTCTATGGCTACACCTTC. Amino acids: CASSPQGEGLYGYTF.

This chain connects TRBV7-6 to TRBJ2-7; TRBD2 matches at 7 bases. The CDR3 is 15 residues long. The V and J ends lost 0 bases and 2 bases, in that order; junction bases with no gene match: 4. CDR1 SGHVS and CDR2 FNYEAQ come from the germline V gene. CDR3 sequence: CASSLALADTYEQYF. The CDR3 nucleotides read TGTGCCAGCAGCTTAGCTCTAGCGGATACCTACGAGCAGTACTTC.